A single T cell receptor (beta chain) is shown here with its context. What it binds is not known. These data originate in a study of cytomegalovirus exposure and HLA in healthy donors. Deletions cut 1 base from V and 5 bases from J, with 7 bases between. CDR3 length: 13 residues. Looked up from germline, CDR1 is SGHNT and CDR2 is YYREEE (reference sequence). Study-level findings and limits: HLA alleles were associated with fewer than 20,000 TCR beta sequences in a later analysis at 0.05 false discovery rate.

Both 60 Vbeta primers and 13 Jbeta primers went into the PCR. Study processing details: A later analysis counted approximately 80 million unique TCR beta chains, some 12 million shared. Clones were read by immunoSEQ multiplex PCR, and TCRdb kept only the in-frame ones, dropping some. V and J calls plus clone size are reproduced from that table; the DNA served to infer D and trimming. The table includes roughly 150,000 clones, 80% to 90% detected once. The chain has TRBV5-4 and TRBJ2-1; D remains ambiguous. Sequencing input: PBMCs. This receptor was taken from a woman aged 18 to 35 in good health and CMV-seronegative. CDR3 in amino acids: CASSLPRDNEQFF. CDR3 nucleotides: TGTGCCAGCAGCTTGCCCCGGGACAATGAGCAGTTCTTC.